A single sample gave rise to the 14 T cell receptor beta chains below, sequenced in a study of PD-1 and CTLA-4 blockade in melanoma. Using immunoSEQ multiplex PCR, the repertoire was profiled, and TCRdb retains in-frame clones only, with some absent. The sample includes about 31,000 clones, 88% of them seen just once. Sequenced material: CD8+ T cells from peripheral blood, taken from a patient given anti-PD-1 treatment. These receptors came from a human donor with melanoma.

The CDR3 sequence is CASSPQGNEAFF. For the CDR3, the DNA is TGTGCCAGCAGCCCCCAAGGGAATGAAGCTTTCTTT. The V call is TRBV11-1, the J call TRBJ1-1; D remains unclear. The CDR3 is 12 amino acids. Germline V CDR1 and CDR2: SGHAT, FQDESV (reference sequence). Deletions cut 5 bases from V and 7 bases from J, with 11 bases between.

This sequence joins TRBV10-3 and TRBJ1-2, with D unclear. Per the germline V gene, CDR1 is ENHRY and CDR2 is SYGVKD. V gave up 2 bases and J gave up 8 bases, with 15 bases separating them. CDR3 size: 14 residues. CDR3 DNA: TGTGCCATCAGTGAGCGATTACAACATGAGGGCTACACCTTC. Encoded protein: CAISERLQHEGYTF.

J is TRBJ1-1 and V is TRBV11-3, with D perhaps TRBD1 (5 bases). The germline gives CDR1 SGHNT, CDR2 YENEEA. Trimming cost V 3 bases and J 1 base, with 12 bases left between them. The CDR3 is 15 amino acids. The CDR3 loop reads CASSFTQTGNTEAFF. The CDR3 coding sequence is TGTGCCAGCAGCTTCACTCAAACAGGGAACACTGAAGCTTTCTTT.

The chain carries TRBV28 and TRBJ2-1; TRBD2 matches at 8 bases. The CDR3 runs to 13 residues. The germline gives CDR1 MDHEN, CDR2 SYDVKM. V lost 5 bases to trimming and J lost 8 bases; unmatched junction nucleotides: 5. CDR3 protein: CASSRGGRDEQFF. CDR3 in DNA: TGTGCCAGCAGTCGGGGGGGCCGAGATGAGCAGTTCTTC.

V is TRBV6-5 and J is TRBJ2-7; no reliable D call. The CDR3 is made up of 13 amino acids. Trimming stripped 5 bases from V and 0 bases from J, with 8 bases between. From germline, CDR1 is MNHEY and CDR2 SVGAGI. The CDR3 protein is CASSPRSSYEQYF. Here the CDR3 DNA reads TGTGCCAGCAGTCCTCGGTCCTCCTACGAGCAGTACTTC.

The rearrangement uses TRBV10-2 and TRBJ2-1; possibly TRBD2 for D (6 bases). CDR1 and CDR2 from the germline V gene are WSHSY and SAAADI. The CDR3 is 17 amino acids. Trimming removed 3 bases at V and 4 bases at J, with 19 bases between. The chain's CDR3 is CASSEPLRGGEYNEQFF. The CDR3 region has the DNA TGCGCCAGCAGTGAACCCCTGCGGGGCGGGGAGTACAATGAGCAGTTCTTC.

The chain combines TRBV5-1 with TRBJ2-3, with D perhaps TRBD1 (6 bases). This CDR3 is 15 amino acids long. V lost 4 bases and J 0 bases, leaving 12 bases between the germline ends. Germline assignment: CDR1 SGHRS and CDR2 YFSETQ. CDR3 region: CASSTGQSSTDTQYF. CDR3 in DNA: TGCGCCAGCAGCACCGGACAGTCTAGCACAGATACGCAGTATTTT.

The DNA for the CDR3 is TGTGCCAGCAGTTTATCAGGGGCCTTCTACTCTGGAAACACCATATATTTT. Amino acids: CASSLSGAFYSGNTIYF. V gene TRBV28 combines with J gene TRBJ1-3; weak D call: TRBD1 (6 bases). V was pared by 1 base and J by 0 bases, with 13 bases between. The V gene's germline CDR1 is MDHEN and CDR2 SYDVKM. The CDR3 is made up of 17 amino acids. The full variable domain, rest sourced from reference TRBV28 and TRBJ1-3, is DVKVTQSSRYLVKRTGEKVFLECVQDMDHENMFWYRQDPGLGLRLIYFSYDVKMKEKGDIPEGYSVSREKKERFSLILESASTNQTSMYLCASSLSGAFYSGNTIYFGEGSWLTVV.

The chain recombines TRBV24-1 with TRBJ1-1; TRBD1 is a possible D gene (6 bases). Per the germline V gene, CDR1 is KGHDR and CDR2 is SFDVKD. Trimming stripped 5 bases from V and 2 bases from J, with 11 bases between. CDR3 length: 14 residues. The DNA of the CDR3 is TGTGCCACCAGTGGGGGGGCCCTAAACACTGAAGCTTTCTTT. Translation: CATSGGALNTEAFF.

This rearrangement joins TRBV13 to TRBJ2-3; the D gene is possibly TRBD2 (6 bases). The V gene lost 6 bases and the J gene lost 1 base, with 17 bases spanning the gap. The CDR3 is 16 residues long. The germline V gene has CDR1 PRHDT and CDR2 FYEKMQ (reference sequence). The CDR3 DNA follows: TGTGCCAGCAGGGAATTGGGACTCCTAGGCACAGATACGCAGTATTTT. As protein: CASRELGLLGTDTQYF.

The rearrangement uses TRBV27 and TRBJ2-1; 15 bases line up with TRBD2. The CDR3 spans 19 residues. J lost 1 base, V lost 3 bases, and 7 bases had no gene match. Per germline, CDR1 MNHEY and CDR2 SMNVEV (reference sequence). CDR3 in amino acids: CASSFSGLAGGLSYNEQFF. DNA of the CDR3: TGTGCCAGCAGTTTCTCGGGACTAGCGGGGGGATTATCCTACAATGAGCAGTTCTTC.

The genes are TRBV3-1 (or the pseudogene TRBV3-2) and TRBJ1-1, with unresolved D. In germline, CDR1 is LGHDT, CDR2 YNNKEL (reference sequence). Trimming cost V 0 bases and J 3 bases, with 5 bases left between them. The CDR3 contains 13 residues. This chain's CDR3 is CASSQDGHTEAFF. DNA for the CDR3: TGTGCCAGCAGCCAAGACGGTCACACTGAAGCTTTCTTT.

The chain uses TRBV7-8 and TRBJ1-5, with D perhaps TRBD1 (5 bases). Looked up from germline, CDR1 is SGHVS and CDR2 is FQNEAQ. The ends were cut back, 8 bases at V and 1 base at J, with 15 bases in the middle. The CDR3 loop spans 15 amino acids. The CDR3 loop is CASGEGRGSNQPQHF. DNA for the CDR3: TGTGCCAGCGGGGAGGGGCGAGGCAGCAATCAGCCCCAGCATTTT.

This sequence joins TRBV12-2 and TRBJ1-5. TRBV12-2 is deemed a pseudogene. There are 18 residues in the CDR3. In DNA, the CDR3 is TGTGCAAGTCGCTTATTATCCATCCCCTGGGGGACCGAGCAGCCCCAGCATTTT. It translates to CASRLLSIPWGTEQPQHF.